This TCR beta chain was recorded in a study of multiple sclerosis patients with progressive multifocal leukoencephalopathy. Study context: Multiple sclerosis patients on natalizumab who never developed PML served as longitudinally sampled controls.

Germline CDR1 reads LNHDA; CDR2 reads SQIVND (reference sequence). V lost 3 bases to trimming and J lost 0 bases, with 5 bases between them. The CDR3 length is 13 residues. The method was immunoSEQ multiplex PCR; TCRdb's version includes in-frame clones alone and lacks a portion of them. The data show roughly 28,000 clones, more than 75% seen once. Time point here: before natalizumab initiation. The TCR comes from a human donor with multiple sclerosis. The chain is built from TRBV19 and TRBJ2-5; D may be TRBD1 or TRBD2 (5 bases each). The sequenced sample consisted of PBMCs. This chain's CDR3 is CASSMGHQETQYF. CDR3 coding DNA: TGTGCCAGTAGTATGGGACACCAAGAGACCCAGTACTTC.